What follows are 32 T cell receptor beta chains derived from one specimen sequenced in a study of blood T cell repertoires in COVID-19. Assay: immunoSEQ multiplex PCR; the TCRdb copy retains only in-frame clones and omits some. The sample lists over 200,000 clones, about 87% seen once, with roughly 4% in the top ten. Material for sequencing was peripheral blood. The receptors come from a man aged 60 to 75 who had recovered from COVID-19.

The chain couples TRBV21-1 to TRBJ1-2. TRBV21-1 is a known pseudogene. The CDR3 loop spans 19 amino acids. The DNA for the CDR3 is TGTGCCAGCAGCAGAGTACGCGGGGCAGGGCCCCGGGATTTCCATGGCTACACCTTC. Translation: CASSRVRGAGPRDFHGYTF.

The J gene is TRBJ2-1, the V gene TRBV19; 8 nucleotides align to TRBD1. Germline assignment: CDR1 LNHDA and CDR2 SQIVND (reference sequence). This CDR3 has 15 amino acids. Unmatched junction bases numbered 8, after V lost 3 bases and J lost 7 bases. This CDR3 is CASSIVAGGRNEQFF. The DNA of the CDR3 is TGTGCCAGTAGTATTGTGGCAGGGGGCCGGAATGAGCAGTTCTTC. Using reference TRBV19 and TRBJ2-1 for the parts outside the CDR3, the full variable domain is DGGITQSPKYLFRKEGQNVTLSCEQNLNHDAMYWYRQDPGQGLRLIYYSQIVNDFQKGDIAEGYSVSREKKESFPLTVTSAQKNPTAFYLCASSIVAGGRNEQFFGPGTRLTVL.

This clone showed up just a few times. The chain is built from TRBV11-3 and TRBJ2-3, with TRBD2 identical over 13 bases. The CDR3 extends over 16 amino acids. In germline, CDR1 is SGHNT, CDR2 YENEEA. Trimming took 1 base from V and 4 from J; bases not matched to a gene: 2. The CDR3 DNA follows: TGTGCCAGCAGCTTAGGGACTAGCGGGGGCCCAGATACGCAGTATTTT. Translation: CASSLGTSGGPDTQYF.

The J gene is TRBJ1-1, the V gene TRBV10-3, with D possibly being TRBD1 (6 bases). The CDR3 loop spans 16 amino acids. V lost 0 bases to trimming and J lost 2 bases, with 13 bases between them. Germline-derived CDR1 and CDR2 are ENHRY and SYGVKD. CDR3 DNA: TGTGCCATCAGTGAGTCCTTTGGGACACCAAACACTGAAGCTTTCTTT. It translates to CAISESFGTPNTEAFF.

V gene TRBV19 combines with J gene TRBJ1-6, with D perhaps TRBD1 (6 bases). This CDR3 contains 14 residues. Germline V gives CDR1 LNHDA, CDR2 SQIVND (reference sequence). V was cut by 3 bases and J by 5 bases, with 8 bases left in between. The DNA of the CDR3 is TGTGCCAGTAGTATCGGACAGAATAATTCACCCCTCCACTTT. It yields the protein CASSIGQNNSPLHF.

J is TRBJ2-2 and V is TRBV12-5; D unresolved. Trimming shortened V by 0 bases and J by 5 bases, and 7 bases separated the two germline ends. This CDR3 is 14 amino acids long. Germline values: CDR1 LGHNT, CDR2 FRNRAP. CDR3: CASGLVSVTGELFF. The DNA for the CDR3 is TGTGCTAGTGGTTTGGTCTCGGTAACCGGGGAGCTGTTTTTT.

This sequence joins TRBV7-3 and TRBJ2-1, with D perhaps TRBD1 (6 bases). Looked up from germline, CDR1 is SGHTA and CDR2 is FQGTGA. V dropped 5 bases and J dropped 0 bases, with 14 bases sitting between them. CDR3 length: 16 amino acids. CDR3 loop: CASSLLGGGSYNEQFF. The CDR3 DNA reads as TGTGCCAGCAGCCTACTAGGGGGTGGCTCCTACAATGAGCAGTTCTTC.

The chain couples TRBV9 to TRBJ1-3; tentatively, D is TRBD1 (5 bases). The CDR3 runs to 17 residues. Germline V gene lookup returns CDR1 SGDLS and CDR2 YYNGEE. V lost 4 bases and J lost 0, with 17 bases in between. The CDR3 sequence is CASSLPLEGHSGNTIYF. The CDR3 nucleotides are TGTGCCAGCAGCTTACCTCTGGAGGGGCACTCTGGAAACACCATATATTTT.

This CDR3 is CASREQGAGGELFF. CDR3 coding DNA: TGTGCCAGCAGGGAACAGGGGGCGGGCGGGGAGCTGTTTTTT. The V and J genes are TRBV9 and TRBJ2-2; 9 bases line up with TRBD1. With 5 bases clipped from V and 7 bases from J, the junction kept 6 bases outside the gene matches. Per the germline V gene, CDR1 is SGDLS and CDR2 is YYNGEE. This CDR3 has 14 amino acids.

CDR3 nucleotides: TGCGCCAGCAGCTCCGGATTAGCGGGGGGCAGCACCGGGGAGCTGTTTTTT. Translated: CASSSGLAGGSTGELFF. This sequence joins TRBV5-1 and TRBJ2-2; 10 bases map to TRBD2. Germline V CDR1 and CDR2: SGHRS, YFSETQ. This CDR3 is 17 amino acids long. Trimming at V came to 3 bases and at J to 4 bases, leaving 9 bases not matched to a gene.

The J gene is TRBJ1-2, the V gene TRBV7-9; a weak D match, TRBD1 (5 bases). Germline V CDR1 and CDR2: SEHNR, FQNEAQ (reference sequence). Deletions cut 5 bases from V and 6 bases from J, with 13 bases between. The CDR3 is 13 amino acids. CDR3 coding DNA: TGTGCCAGCAGCCAGGGAGGACTACATGGCTACACCTTC. This codes for CASSQGGLHGYTF.

The chain has TRBV11-1 and TRBJ2-1; D ambiguous. The CDR3 sequence is 15 residues long. V lost 4 bases to trimming and J lost 5 bases, with 15 bases between them. Germline lookup yields CDR1 SGHAT and CDR2 FQDESV (reference sequence). CDR3: CASSSPVARNNEQFF. The CDR3 coding sequence is TGTGCCAGCAGCTCTCCGGTGGCTAGGAACAATGAGCAGTTCTTC.

The rearrangement uses TRBV23-1 and TRBJ1-5, with D possibly matching TRBD1 (5 bases). TRBV23-1 is sorted into the ORF group, with uncertain function. The V and J ends lost 0 bases and 7 bases respectively, with 13 bases between them. The CDR3 is 15 amino acids. The CDR3 nucleotides read TGCGCCAGCAGTCAATCATGCAGGGAAAGACAGCCCCAGCATTTT. Translating it yields CASSQSCRERQPQHF.

CDR3 DNA: TGTGCCAGCAGCACAGGGGGCGTCGACGAGCAGTACTTC. It is translated as CASSTGGVDEQYF. The chain joins TRBV2 to TRBJ2-7; 9 bases fit TRBD1. The CDR3 has 13 amino acids. The junction had 5 bases not matched to a gene; V was cut back by 6 bases and J by 5 bases. In germline, CDR1 is SNHLY, CDR2 FYNNEI.

The V gene is TRBV9, the J gene TRBJ1-6; 9 nucleotides align to TRBD1. With 2 bases clipped from V and 7 bases from J, the junction kept 4 bases outside the gene matches. The CDR3 sequence is 15 residues long. Germline assignment: CDR1 SGDLS and CDR2 YYNGEE. The CDR3 spells CASSVGTGMNSPLHF. The CDR3 DNA reads TGTGCCAGCAGCGTCGGGACAGGGATGAATTCACCCCTCCACTTT.

The rearrangement uses TRBV10-3 and TRBJ2-3; 10 nucleotides match TRBD2. Germline CDR1 and CDR2: ENHRY and SYGVKD. CDR3 length: 16 residues. V shed 6 bases, J shed 6 bases, and the junction held 12 bases outside the gene matches. CDR3 coding DNA: TGTGCCATCAGAGAGCCGGGACTAGCGAGTTCCGATACGCAGTATTTT. It encodes CAIREPGLASSDTQYF.

This clone was counted a few times. CDR3 nucleotide sequence: TGTGCCAGCAGGCGCCTCATGAGGAACACTGAAGCTTTCTTT. It encodes CASRRLMRNTEAFF. This chain links TRBV6-5 with TRBJ1-1; D is unclear. The V end was cut by 6 bases, the J end by 1 base, with 12 bases between. CDR3 length: 14 residues. The germline gives CDR1 MNHEY, CDR2 SVGAGI.

This chain connects TRBV19 to TRBJ1-1; TRBD1 matches 7 bases. Germline V gene lookup returns CDR1 LNHDA and CDR2 SQIVND (reference sequence). The junction had 4 bases not matched to a gene; V was cut back by 9 bases and J by 0 bases. The CDR3 totals 13 residues. The CDR3: CASAQGMNTEAFF. The CDR3 nucleotides read TGTGCCAGCGCACAGGGGATGAACACTGAAGCTTTCTTT.

The V gene is TRBV18, the J gene TRBJ1-3; 8 bases match TRBD1. CDR1 and CDR2 (germline): KGHSH, LQKENI. This CDR3 has 16 residues. V trimming: 3 bases; J trimming: 3 bases; junction bases outside the gene matches: 7. CDR3 nucleotide sequence: TGTGCCAGCTCACCTGGACAGGGCAACGGTGGAAACACCATATATTTT. Translated, it gives CASSPGQGNGGNTIYF.

This clone was observed a handful of times. This chain links TRBV7-2 with TRBJ2-3, with D perhaps TRBD1 (6 bases). CDR1 is SGHTA, CDR2 FQGNSA, per germline. Trimming pared 4 bases from V and 2 bases from J, leaving 13 bases between. The CDR3 has 15 residues. The CDR3 spells CASSSSPGHTDTQYF. The DNA for the CDR3 is TGTGCCAGCAGCTCCTCCCCGGGACACACAGATACGCAGTATTTT.

This clone was observed once. The genes are TRBV1 and TRBJ2-5; the D segment call TRBD2 is taken from the table without a DNA check. TRBV1 is reported as a pseudogene. This CDR3 contains 14 residues. For the CDR3, the DNA is TGCACCAGCAGTTCGTTAGCGGCACAAGAGACCCAGTACTTC. It codes for CTSSSLAAQETQYF.

This clone has only one observation. V and J are TRBV2 and TRBJ2-7, with a tentative D call TRBD2 (7 bases). With 5 bases removed from V and 0 bases from J, the gap between germline ends came to 14 bases. The CDR3 extends over 15 amino acids. In germline, CDR1 is SNHLY, CDR2 FYNNEI. In DNA, the CDR3 is TGTGCCAGCAGTAACCGGGGGGCCAGCTCCTACGAGCAGTACTTC. As protein: CASSNRGASSYEQYF.

This clone came up once. V usage is TRBV7-6 and J usage is TRBJ2-5; 11 nucleotides match TRBD1. Germline CDR1 SGHVS, CDR2 FNYEAQ. The CDR3 totals 16 residues. The junction had 10 bases not matched to a gene; V was cut back by 1 base and J by 9 bases. CDR3 nucleotides: TGTGCCAGCAGCTTAGGGACCCGGGACAGGGGGTTGTCCCAGTACTTC. Translated: CASSLGTRDRGLSQYF.

This clone appeared a few times. This sequence joins TRBV14 and TRBJ2-4; D is possibly TRBD2 (6 bases). The CDR3 consists of 17 residues. Germline V gene data show CDR1 as SGHDN and CDR2 as FVKESK. The V end lost 3 bases, the J end lost 0 bases, and 15 bases lay between the germline ends. This chain's CDR3 is CASSQRASGVAKNIQYF. The CDR3 bases are TGTGCCAGCAGCCAGAGAGCCTCGGGAGTAGCCAAAAACATTCAGTACTTC.

This chain joins TRBV7-9 and TRBJ1-1; D is possibly TRBD1 (5 bases). The CDR3 has 15 residues. Germline V gene sequence: CDR1 SEHNR, CDR2 FQNEAQ (reference sequence). The germline V and J ends were trimmed by 5 bases and 3 bases, with 16 bases remaining between them. CDR3 loop: CASSQSTGGYTEAFF. The CDR3 nucleotides read TGTGCCAGCAGCCAATCAACAGGTGGATACACTGAAGCTTTCTTT.

The rearrangement links TRBV5-5 to TRBJ1-4; 9 positions match TRBD1. Germline CDR1 reads SGHKS; CDR2 reads YYEKEE (reference sequence). The CDR3 extends over 13 amino acids. V lost 4 bases to trimming and J lost 7 bases; unmatched junction nucleotides: 2. The CDR3 sequence: CASSRDRAEKLFF. CDR3 in DNA: TGTGCCAGCAGCAGGGACAGGGCTGAAAAACTGTTTTTT.

The gene calls are TRBV20-1 and TRBJ1-2, with D perhaps TRBD1 (6 bases). The CDR3 is 11 amino acids. Deletions cut 3 bases from V and 8 bases from J, with 10 bases between. From germline, CDR1 is DFQATT and CDR2 SNEGSKA (reference sequence). The CDR3 region is CSARGAPGYTF. In DNA, the CDR3 is TGCAGTGCTAGGGGGGCGCCGGGCTACACCTTC.

V and J are TRBV9 and TRBJ2-7; TRBD1 matches at 7 bases. CDR1 is SGDLS and CDR2 is YYNGEE in the germline V gene. The CDR3 runs to 15 residues. After removal of 0 bases from V and 0 bases from J, the junction contained 3 bases not matched to a gene. DNA of the CDR3: TGTGCCAGCAGCGTAGCGACAGGGAGCTCCTACGAGCAGTACTTC. Its protein is CASSVATGSSYEQYF.

V gene TRBV12-3 or TRBV12-4 combines with J gene TRBJ1-5, with D unclear. Trimming removed 6 bases from V and 9 bases from J, with 15 bases in between. There are 13 residues in the CDR3. Written as DNA, the CDR3 is TGTGCCAGCAGCCCCGGGGAGGATCGGCCCCAGCATTTT. Translation: CASSPGEDRPQHF.

The rearrangement uses TRBV7-9 and TRBJ1-6; 7 nucleotides align to TRBD1. V lost 3 bases, J lost 5 bases, and 10 bases stayed unmatched. CDR1 is SEHNR, CDR2 FQNEAQ, per germline (reference sequence). The CDR3 contains 17 residues. The CDR3 protein is CASSFSGTGTDNSPLHF. CDR3 nucleotides: TGTGCCAGCAGCTTTTCGGGAACCGGGACAGATAATTCACCCCTCCACTTT.

The J gene is TRBJ2-7, the V gene TRBV29-1, with 9 bases matching TRBD1. Trimming at V came to 4 bases and at J to 6 bases, leaving 10 bases not matched to a gene. The CDR3 has 14 amino acids. Germline V gives CDR1 SQVTM, CDR2 ANQGSEA. The CDR3, as DNA: TGCAGCGTTGTACTCGGGACAGGGTTCTCCGAGCAGTACTTC. This translates into CSVVLGTGFSEQYF.

The genes are TRBV29-1 and TRBJ2-1, with a weak D call TRBD2 (5 bases). This CDR3 comprises 14 residues. Germline values: CDR1 SQVTM, CDR2 ANQGSEA. The V end was cut by 4 bases, the J end by 0 bases, with 10 bases between. The CDR3 reads CSVGDGGSYNEQFF. The CDR3, as DNA: TGCAGCGTTGGCGACGGAGGCTCCTACAATGAGCAGTTCTTC.